These 10 T cell receptor beta chains were all obtained from the same sample, sequenced in a study of lymphopenia after photon versus proton radiotherapy (dated by TCRdb to about 2019). Library construction relied on the immunoSEQ multiplex PCR assay. What TCRdb holds here is the immuneACCESS table cut down to in-frame rearrangements. Part of the clones is not present; checked against another copy, under half of the missing clones reflect an unresolved V gene, and the others are unexplained. A total of tens of thousands of clones appear in this sample, nearly 85% of them only once. Approximately 22% of the sample rests with the top ten. This specimen consisted of peripheral blood, obtained from a patient treated with proton-based radiotherapy. Every receptor here comes from a woman in her seventies with pancreatic cancer.

The rearrangement uses TRBV28 and TRBJ2-1; 7 nucleotides line up with TRBD1. CDR3 length equals 15 residues. From germline, CDR1 is MDHEN and CDR2 SYDVKM. V was clipped by 6 bases and J by 5 bases; unmatched bases: 10. For the CDR3, the DNA is TGTGCCAGCAGGAGAACTCAGGGGGACGACAATGAGCAGTTCTTC. It encodes CASRRTQGDDNEQFF.

This clone was recorded only once. V and J are TRBV7-2 and TRBJ2-7, with 8 bases aligning to TRBD1. Germline V gene lookup returns CDR1 SGHTA and CDR2 FQGNSA. There are 15 residues in the CDR3. With 5 bases clipped from V and 2 bases from J, the junction kept 8 bases outside the gene matches. CDR3 sequence: CASSLGSGQAYEQYF. The CDR3 DNA reads TGTGCCAGCAGCCTTGGCTCGGGACAGGCCTACGAGCAGTACTTC.

The chain uses TRBV15 and TRBJ2-7, with D possibly TRBD1 on 5 matching bases. The CDR3 totals 15 residues. V lost 0 bases and J 1 base, leaving 10 bases between the germline ends. Looked up from germline, CDR1 is LNHNV and CDR2 is YYDKDF (reference sequence). The CDR3 sequence is CATSRDLGESYEQYF. CDR3 coding DNA: TGTGCCACCAGCAGAGATCTAGGGGAATCCTACGAGCAGTACTTC.

V usage is TRBV19 and J usage is TRBJ2-1; D uncertain. V lost 3 bases and J lost 9, with 6 bases in between. The CDR3 has 11 amino acids. The germline gives CDR1 LNHDA, CDR2 SQIVND (reference sequence). CDR3 region: CASSIAIEQFF. The CDR3 bases are TGTGCCAGTAGTATTGCTATTGAGCAGTTCTTC.

V and J are TRBV13 and TRBJ1-1; tentative D call: TRBD1 (6 bases). This CDR3 region has 15 residues. Trimming cost V 1 base and J 8 bases, with 17 bases left between them. Per the germline V gene, CDR1 is PRHDT and CDR2 is FYEKMQ (reference sequence). Here the CDR3 reads CASSLAGGRVREAFF. Here the CDR3 DNA reads TGTGCCAGCAGCTTAGCGGGGGGCCGGGTTCGGGAAGCTTTCTTT.

The chain combines TRBV18 with TRBJ1-2, with D tentatively TRBD1 (6 bases). This CDR3 contains 15 residues. Trimming shortened V by 1 base and J by 6 bases, and 15 bases separated the two germline ends. Germline CDR1 KGHSH, CDR2 LQKENI. The CDR3 sequence is CASSPQEGQSDGYTF. The CDR3 DNA reads TGTGCCAGCTCACCACAGGAAGGACAGAGTGATGGCTACACCTTC.

The chain is built from TRBV4-1 and TRBJ1-1; D call uncertain. This CDR3 contains 14 residues. V lost 3 bases, J lost 0 bases, and 8 bases lay in between. The germline CDR1 and CDR2 sequences are MGHRA and YSYEKL. The CDR3 bases are TGCGCCAGCAGCCATCTTCTGGTGAACACTGAAGCTTTCTTT. Protein product: CASSHLLVNTEAFF.

Judged by abundance, this clone is medium-sized. The V call is TRBV28, the J call TRBJ1-5; D perhaps matches TRBD1 (6 bases). CDR1 and CDR2 (germline): MDHEN, SYDVKM. This CDR3 spans 13 amino acids. V was clipped by 8 bases and J by 2 bases, with 10 bases between them. CDR3 coding DNA: TGTGCCAGCCAATACAGGGGCAATCAGCCCCAGCATTTT. Amino acids: CASQYRGNQPQHF. Based on the CDR3 plus reference TRBV28 and TRBJ1-5, the full variable domain is DVKVTQSSRYLVKRTGEKVFLECVQDMDHENMFWYRQDPGLGLRLIYFSYDVKMKEKGDIPEGYSVSREKKERFSLILESASTNQTSMYLCASQYRGNQPQHFGDGTRLSIL.

This chain connects TRBV15 to TRBJ2-5; no firm D call. This CDR3 has 12 amino acids. The V end was cut by 3 bases, the J end by 1 base, with 3 bases between. Germline assignment: CDR1 LNHNV and CDR2 YYDKDF (reference sequence). The CDR3, as DNA: TGTGCCACCAGCAGGGTCCAAGAGACCCAGTACTTC. Translating gives CATSRVQETQYF.

This sequence joins TRBV19 and TRBJ2-1, with D tentatively TRBD2 (6 bases). There are 13 residues in the CDR3. Germline V gene sequence: CDR1 LNHDA, CDR2 SQIVND (reference sequence). V was pared by 3 bases and J by 7 bases, with 10 bases between. The CDR3 here is CASSIGGWNEQFF. The CDR3 DNA follows: TGTGCCAGTAGTATTGGGGGGTGGAATGAGCAGTTCTTC.